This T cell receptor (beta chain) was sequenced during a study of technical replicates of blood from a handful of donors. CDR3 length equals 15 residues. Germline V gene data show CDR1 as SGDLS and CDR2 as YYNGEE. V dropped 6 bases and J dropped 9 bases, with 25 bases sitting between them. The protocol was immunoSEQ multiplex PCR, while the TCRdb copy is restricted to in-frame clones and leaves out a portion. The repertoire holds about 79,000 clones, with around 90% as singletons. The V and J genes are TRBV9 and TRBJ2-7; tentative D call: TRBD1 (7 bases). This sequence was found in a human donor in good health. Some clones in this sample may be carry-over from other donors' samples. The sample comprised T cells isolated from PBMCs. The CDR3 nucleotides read TGTGCCAGCACCCCAGGAGGGACAGCGGACGTCGGGCAGTACTTC. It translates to CASTPGGTADVGQYF.